The clone carrying this T cell receptor beta chain was observed a handful of times. In germline, CDR1 is MNHEY, CDR2 SVGAGI. Trimming took off 7 bases at V and 7 bases at J, with 17 bases between the two ends. The CDR3 is 14 amino acids. This entry is derived from a study of blood T cell repertoires in COVID-19. Seattle researchers signed up patients amid active infection and tracked them longitudinally. Generated by immunoSEQ multiplex PCR, the TCRdb table keeps only in-frame clones and is missing some. This sample has almost 200,000 clones; approximately 80% occur once, and the top ten carry about 0.95%.

The V gene is TRBV6-5, the J gene TRBJ2-1, with D perhaps TRBD2 (6 bases). Material: peripheral blood. The TCR comes from a man aged 60 to 75 with COVID-19, enrolled during active disease. CDR3 nucleotide sequence: TGTGCCAGCACTAGCGCGCCGGCCGGGAATGAGCAGTTCTTC. This translates into CASTSAPAGNEQFF.